This T cell receptor (beta chain) was found in a study of glioma-infiltrating T cells after dendritic cell vaccination. For the study at large: Treatment, given 2003 to 2012, was autologous tumor lysate-pulsed dendritic cell vaccination. Whole-study findings and limits: Patients with more pretreatment TILs had longer time to progression and survival. Complete blood and tumor specimen sets were limited to few patients.

Time point described: after dendritic cell vaccination, including at tumor progression/relapse. No glioblastoma patient carried an isocitrate dehydrogenase mutation. Concerning this clone itself: Its antigen is unidentified.

The assay was immunoSEQ multiplex PCR, and TCRdb's table has in-frame clones only and misses some. The sample includes approximately 85,000 clones, about 85% of them seen just once. V lost 3 bases to trimming and J lost 1 base, with 15 bases between them. Germline V lookup: CDR1 ENHRY, CDR2 SYGVKD. CDR3 length: 16 amino acids. This TCR was sampled from a human donor with glioblastoma. The chain recombines TRBV10-3 with TRBJ1-2, with D possibly TRBD1 on 6 matching bases. Material: blood, obtained after dendritic cell vaccination. The CDR3 nucleotides read TGTGCCATCAGTGACCTGAACAGGGTCCTTAACTATGGCTACACCTTC. This encodes CAISDLNRVLNYGYTF.